Listed here are 29 T cell receptor beta chains from one sample, sequenced in a study of T-cell reconstitution after alpha-beta-depleted transplantation in children. Molecular barcoding with unique molecular identifiers was used for the TCRbeta library. TCRdb processed the PCR reads anew with MiXCR; each CDR3 protein has one entry. This sample has about 230,000 distinct CDR3 sequences, with 12% found just once. Sequenced material: PBMCs from the stem cell graft donor, taken from the stem cell graft. Receptor source: a human donor who donated a stem cell graft to a child with acute lymphoblastic leukemia.

This clonotype was counted many times. This chain joins TRBV7-2 and TRBJ2-5; 9 positions agree with TRBD1. CDR1 is SGHTA and CDR2 is FQGNSA in the germline V gene. V trimming: 5 bases; J trimming: 1 base; junction bases outside the gene matches: 11. The CDR3 runs 17 residues. CDR3: CASSRTGTGILQETQYF. CDR3 bases: TGTGCCAGCAGCCGAACCGGGACAGGGATACTCCAAGAGACCCAGTACTTC.

This clonotype was recorded at least ten times. V gene TRBV12-3 or TRBV12-4 combines with J gene TRBJ1-5; D perhaps matches TRBD1 (5 bases). The CDR3 contains 13 residues. V gave up 7 bases and J gave up 7 bases, with 14 bases separating them. The CDR3 here is CASTLGGQQPQHF. In nucleotides, the CDR3 is TGTGCCAGCACTCTCGGGGGTCAACAGCCCCAGCATTTT.

At least ten counts were recorded for this clonotype. The rearrangement uses TRBV5-5 and TRBJ2-2; no reliable D call. Germline CDR1 is SGHKS and CDR2 is YYEKEE (reference sequence). The CDR3 is 13 amino acids. V lost 5 bases to trimming and J lost 4 bases, with 9 bases between them. The chain's CDR3 is CASSGKSTGELFF. The CDR3 bases are TGTGCCAGCAGTGGAAAGAGCACCGGGGAGCTGTTTTTT.

CDR3 sequence (DNA): TGCGCCAGCAGCCAAGCGCTGGAGTACAATGAGCAGTTCTTC. Translated, it gives CASSQALEYNEQFF. The chain couples TRBV4-3 to TRBJ2-1; D gene ambiguous. CDR1 and CDR2 from the germline V gene are LGHNA and YSLEER. The CDR3 has 14 amino acids. Trimming pared 1 base from V and 4 bases from J, leaving 8 bases between.

This clonotype was seen a single time. A much larger clone sits a single nucleotide away, making a read error possible. CDR3 sequence: CSAGGVAAANYGYTF. CDR3 coding DNA: TGCAGTGCTGGAGGGGTCGCAGCGGCTAACTATGGCTACACCTTC. V and J are TRBV20-1 and TRBJ1-2; TRBD1 might be the D (5 bases). The CDR3 length is 15 residues. CDR1 DFQATT and CDR2 SNEGSKA come from the germline V gene (reference sequence). V lost 5 bases and J lost 0, with 16 bases in between.

This clonotype was counted many times. This chain uses TRBV5-5 with TRBJ2-7; TRBD1 agrees at 8 bases. Germline V CDR1 and CDR2: SGHKS, YYEKEE (reference sequence). The length of the CDR3 is 13 residues. V trimming: 4 bases; J trimming: 5 bases; junction bases outside the gene matches: 5. The CDR3 loop is CASSVVDRDEQYF. CDR3 in DNA: TGTGCCAGCAGCGTAGTGGACAGGGACGAGCAGTACTTC.

This clonotype showed up just a few times. The chain uses TRBV7-2 and TRBJ1-3; D call uncertain. V lost 4 bases, J lost 0 bases, and 10 bases lay in between. Germline values: CDR1 SGHTA, CDR2 FQGNSA. The CDR3 is made up of 15 amino acids. The CDR3 DNA sequence: TGTGCCAGCAGCTCCCGATTGAGCTCTGGAAACACCATATATTTT. Protein product: CASSSRLSSGNTIYF. Filled out from reference TRBV7-2 and TRBJ1-3, the complete variable domain reads GAGVSQSPSNKVTEKGKDVELRCDPISGHTALYWYRQSLGQGLEFLIYFQGNSAPDKSGLPSDRFSAERTGGSVSTLTIQRTQQEDSAVYLCASSSRLSSGNTIYFGEGSWLTVV.

The table lists this clonotype with many counts. The chain combines TRBV24-1 with TRBJ2-3; TRBD2 matches at 10 bases. The germline gives CDR1 KGHDR, CDR2 SFDVKD. This CDR3 spans 17 amino acids. V shed 4 bases and J 5 bases; nucleotides not matched to a gene: 11. CDR3 in DNA: TGTGCCACCAGTGACGTTCCTAGCGGGAGATTGGTAGATACGCAGTATTTT. It is translated as CATSDVPSGRLVDTQYF.

In this sample, this clonotype turned up many times. This rearrangement joins TRBV5-1 to TRBJ2-7; D assignment may be TRBD1 or TRBD2 (5 bases each). Per germline, CDR1 SGHRS and CDR2 YFSETQ. V shed 0 bases and J shed 0 bases, with 16 bases lying between them. This CDR3 region has 17 residues. The CDR3 nucleotides read TGCGCCAGCAGCTTGGATTCGGCAGGGACCTTCTCCTACGAGCAGTACTTC. Its protein is CASSLDSAGTFSYEQYF.

Worth noting for this clonotype: A much more abundant neighbour one base away suggests this may be a read error. This chain links TRBV29-1 with TRBJ2-7, with D tentatively TRBD1 or TRBD2 (5 bases each). From germline, CDR1 is SQVTM and CDR2 ANQGSEA. This CDR3 has 16 amino acids. V shed 5 bases and J shed 0 bases, with 20 bases lying between them. This CDR3 is CSVSRGGCLSSYEQYF. DNA of the CDR3: TGCAGCGTTTCGAGGGGCGGGTGCCTTAGCTCCTACGAGCAGTACTTC.

This clonotype was recorded at least ten times. This chain links TRBV10-3 with TRBJ2-7; a weak D match, TRBD1 (6 bases). V was clipped by 7 bases and J by 0 bases, with 13 bases between them. There are 14 residues in the CDR3. CDR1 is ENHRY, CDR2 SYGVKD, per germline. CDR3: CAINPTGLSYEQYF. The DNA for the CDR3 is TGTGCCATCAATCCGACAGGCCTCTCCTACGAGCAGTACTTC.

A note on this clonotype: A read error is possible here, since a much larger clone lies one base away. This chain joins TRBV29-1 and TRBJ1-2; D not certain. Trimming shortened V by 3 bases and J by 7 bases, and 18 bases separated the two germline ends. The CDR3 spans 14 residues. Germline loops: CDR1 SQVTM, CDR2 ANQGSEA. CDR3 amino acids: CSVEAGSLLCGYTF. As DNA, the CDR3 is TGCAGCGTTGAGGCCGGCTCGCTTCTCTGTGGCTACACCTTC.

This clonotype came up many times. This chain uses TRBV7-2 with TRBJ1-1, with a tentative D call TRBD1 (5 bases). V shed 3 bases and J shed 0 bases, with 8 bases lying between them. The CDR3 length is 14 residues. Germline-derived CDR1 and CDR2 are SGHTA and FQGNSA. The chain's CDR3 is CASSFGGMNTEAFF. CDR3 DNA: TGTGCCAGCAGCTTTGGGGGGATGAACACTGAAGCTTTCTTT.

This clonotype appeared a few times. This chain uses TRBV7-2 with TRBJ2-5, with 8 bases that match TRBD1. Trimming at V came to 2 bases and at J to 4 bases, leaving 9 bases not matched to a gene. CDR3 length: 16 residues. Per the germline V gene, CDR1 is SGHTA and CDR2 is FQGNSA. The CDR3 DNA reads TGTGCCAGCAGCTTACAGGGGGCGACCGGCCGAGAGACCCAGTACTTC. It translates to CASSLQGATGRETQYF. Together with reference TRBV7-2 and TRBJ2-5, the CDR3 gives the full variable domain: GAGVSQSPSNKVTEKGKDVELRCDPISGHTALYWYRQSLGQGLEFLIYFQGNSAPDKSGLPSDRFSAERTGGSVSTLTIQRTQQEDSAVYLCASSLQGATGRETQYFGPGTRLLVL.

V is TRBV11-2 and J is TRBJ2-3; D might be TRBD1 (6 bases). CDR1 SGHAT and CDR2 FQNNGV come from the germline V gene. Trimming removed 2 bases at V and 4 bases at J, with 7 bases between. The CDR3 extends over 13 amino acids. CDR3: CASSLYRADTQYF. CDR3 DNA sequence: TGTGCCAGCAGCTTATACAGGGCAGATACGCAGTATTTT. Complete variable domain (other parts from reference TRBV11-2 and TRBJ2-3): EAGVAQSPRYKIIEKRQSVAFWCNPISGHATLYWYQQILGQGPKLLIQFQNNGVVDDSQLPKDRFSAERLKGVDSTLKIQPAKLEDSAVYLCASSLYRADTQYFGPGTRLTVL.

The sample holds many counts of this clonotype. The rearrangement joins TRBV27 to TRBJ1-1, with D tentatively TRBD1 (6 bases). The CDR3 is 15 residues long. Germline V CDR1 and CDR2: MNHEY, SMNVEV (reference sequence). Trimming took 2 bases from V and 0 from J, leaving 10 bases between them. CDR3 residues: CASSLQAGVNTEAFF. The CDR3 DNA follows: TGTGCCAGCAGTTTACAGGCAGGGGTGAACACTGAAGCTTTCTTT.

This clonotype was recorded many times. The V and J genes are TRBV6-1 and TRBJ2-5; 10 nucleotides match TRBD1. CDR1 MNHNS and CDR2 SASEGT come from the germline V gene. The CDR3 spans 18 residues. V lost 3 bases and J lost 5; bases outside the gene matches: 15. CDR3 protein: CASSDNPPGQGYWETQYF. In nucleotides, the CDR3 is TGTGCCAGCAGTGATAACCCGCCGGGACAGGGGTATTGGGAGACCCAGTACTTC.

Turning to this clonotype: This sequence may be a read error, since a much larger clone differs from it by one base. The chain couples TRBV3-1 to TRBJ1-5; no definite D call. This CDR3 has 14 amino acids. Per germline, CDR1 LGHDT and CDR2 YNNKEL (reference sequence). CDR3 loop: CASGQESFNQPQHF. Written as DNA, the CDR3 is TGTGCCAGCGGCCAAGAATCCTTCAATCAGCCCCAGCATTTT.

The table lists this clonotype with many counts. The chain uses TRBV4-2 and TRBJ2-3; TRBD2 aligns across 16 bases. Germline V gene lookup returns CDR1 LGHNA and CDR2 YNFKEQ. V lost 1 base to trimming and J lost 4 bases; unmatched junction nucleotides: 5. CDR3 size: 18 residues. The CDR3 coding sequence is TGTGCCAGCAGCCAAGTGGGACTAGCGGGGGGGCCGGCAGATACGCAGTATTTT. Protein product: CASSQVGLAGGPADTQYF.

This clonotype has ten or more counts. CDR3 coding DNA: TGCGCCAGCAGCCTTGGACAGTATCTAACTAATGAAAAACTGTTTTTT. The encoded protein is CASSLGQYLTNEKLFF. The J gene is TRBJ1-4, the V gene TRBV5-1, with a possible D match to TRBD1 (6 bases). The germline CDR1 and CDR2 sequences are SGHRS and YFSETQ. Trimming cost V 4 bases and J 1 base, with 14 bases left between them. This CDR3 has 16 residues.

This clonotype has ten or more counts. This chain links TRBV20-1 with TRBJ2-2, with D possibly being TRBD2 (5 bases). The germline V gene has CDR1 DFQATT and CDR2 SNEGSKA (reference sequence). Trimming cost V 0 bases and J 3 bases, with 14 bases left between them. This CDR3 is built from 16 residues. The chain's CDR3 is CSARDEGVVYTGELFF. The CDR3 nucleotides read TGCAGTGCTAGAGATGAGGGAGTGGTGTACACCGGGGAGCTGTTTTTT.

This clonotype was picked up many times. The genes are TRBV5-1 and TRBJ2-1; 12 positions agree with TRBD1. Germline V gene sequence: CDR1 SGHRS, CDR2 YFSETQ. J gave up 10 bases and V 0 bases, and 5 bases lay outside the gene matches. This CDR3 is 15 amino acids long. The CDR3 bases are TGCGCCAGCAGCTTGGGGGGACAGGGGGCGTCGGAGCAGTTCTTC. It encodes CASSLGGQGASEQFF.

V is TRBV5-1 and J is TRBJ2-5; 14 bases agree with TRBD2. Losses at the gene ends were 0 bases for V and 1 base for J; bases not matched to a gene: 14. Germline V CDR1 and CDR2: SGHRS, YFSETQ. The length of the CDR3 is 21 residues. The CDR3, as DNA: TGCGCCAGCAGCTTGGAGGTTGATTTCGGGACTAGCGGGGGCATCCAAGAGACCCAGTACTTC. Translated: CASSLEVDFGTSGGIQETQYF. The full variable domain, rest sourced from reference TRBV5-1 and TRBJ2-5, is KAGVTQTPRYLIKTRGQQVTLSCSPISGHRSVSWYQQTPGQGLQFLFEYFSETQRNKGNFPGRFSGRQFSNSRSEMNVSTLELGDSALYLCASSLEVDFGTSGGIQETQYFGPGTRLLVL.

This clonotype was observed at least ten times. The genes are TRBV20-1 and TRBJ2-3; 7 bases fit TRBD2. CDR3 length equals 15 residues. After removal of 0 bases from V and 2 bases from J, the junction contained 5 bases not matched to a gene. Germline loops: CDR1 DFQATT, CDR2 SNEGSKA (reference sequence). The CDR3 spells CSARDPRGVTDTQYF. CDR3 nucleotides: TGCAGTGCTAGAGATCCACGGGGGGTCACAGATACGCAGTATTTT.

This clonotype was detected many times. This chain uses TRBV9 with TRBJ1-5; D not resolved. The germline V and J ends were trimmed by 4 bases and 2 bases, with 10 bases remaining between them. The CDR3 runs to 14 residues. Germline V gene lookup returns CDR1 SGDLS and CDR2 YYNGEE. This CDR3 reads CASSPWERNQPQHF. CDR3 sequence (DNA): TGTGCCAGCAGCCCCTGGGAGCGCAATCAGCCCCAGCATTTT. Full variable domain (missing parts from reference TRBV9 and TRBJ1-5): DSGVTQTPKHLITATGQRVTLRCSPRSGDLSVYWYQQSLDQGLQFLIQYYNGEERAKGNILERFSAQQFPDLHSELNLSSLELGDSALYFCASSPWERNQPQHFGDGTRLSIL.

This clonotype was recorded at least ten times. The chain recombines TRBV6-1 with TRBJ1-1, with D hard to call. The CDR3 is made up of 13 amino acids. Germline CDR1 and CDR2: MNHNS and SASEGT. The V end was cut by 4 bases, the J end by 2 bases, with 8 bases between. The CDR3 DNA reads as TGTGCCAGCAGTGGGACGGAAAACACTGAAGCTTTCTTT. Encoded protein: CASSGTENTEAFF.

Many counts were recorded for this clonotype. This chain uses TRBV28 with TRBJ2-7, with unresolved D. This CDR3 has 14 residues. CDR1 and CDR2 from the germline V gene are MDHEN and SYDVKM. The germline V and J ends were trimmed by 5 bases and 4 bases, with 15 bases remaining between them. The DNA of the CDR3 is TGTGCCAGCAGTCCCCCTGGCAACATGTACGAGCAGTACTTC. The encoded protein is CASSPPGNMYEQYF.

This clonotype came up many times. The chain employs TRBV14 and TRBJ1-1; no clear D gene. Between the trimmed V and J ends, which lost 0 bases and 6 bases, there was a span of 11 bases. CDR1 SGHDN and CDR2 FVKESK come from the germline V gene. The CDR3 runs to 14 residues. CDR3 loop: CASSQDRGGPEAFF. CDR3 DNA: TGTGCCAGCAGCCAAGATCGAGGAGGCCCTGAAGCTTTCTTT.

This clonotype came up many times. The chain combines TRBV9 with TRBJ2-2; TRBD2 is a possible D gene (6 bases). Germline assignment: CDR1 SGDLS and CDR2 YYNGEE. The CDR3 is made up of 17 amino acids. V was trimmed by 4 bases and J by 5 bases, leaving 21 bases between them. The CDR3 bases are TGTGCCAGCAGCATTCCTAAAGGCCGTGGGGGGACCGGGGAGCTGTTTTTT. This encodes CASSIPKGRGGTGELFF.